The present entry profiles one T cell receptor beta chain with its context. The study ran its PCR with 60 Vbeta and 13 Jbeta primers. Only in-frame clones appear in the TCRdb table, and some are missing; sequencing was by immunoSEQ multiplex PCR. The sample carries 210,000 or so clones, approximately 80% recorded once. This sample stems from a study of cytomegalovirus exposure and HLA in healthy donors. Deletions cut 3 bases from V and 6 bases from J, with 10 bases between. The CDR3 contains 13 residues. Germline V gene data show CDR1 as MNHNS and CDR2 as SASEGT. Sequenced material: PBMCs. The sequence came from a boy aged 2 to 9 in good health and CMV-seronegative. The chain carries TRBV6-1 and TRBJ2-3; TRBD1 might be the D (6 bases). CDR3 amino acids: CASSEDSPDTQYF. Here the CDR3 DNA reads TGTGCCAGCAGTGAGGACAGCCCGGATACGCAGTATTTT.